This T cell receptor beta chain was sequenced in a study of cytomegalovirus exposure and HLA in healthy donors. Study conclusions and caveats: The study put under 200 TCR beta chains on its list as cytomegalovirus-associated. In a later analysis, HLA-associated TCR beta chains were more clonally expanded than equally common others.

PCR used 60 Vbeta primers and 13 Jbeta primers. Generated by immunoSEQ multiplex PCR, the TCRdb table keeps only in-frame clones and is missing some. Seen here are 150,000 to 200,000 clones, about 81% observed once, and the top ten hold around 2%. In regard to this clone: Antigen unknown.

There are 15 residues in the CDR3. After removal of 0 bases from V and 6 bases from J, the junction contained 5 bases not matched to a gene. Germline V gene sequence: CDR1 SEHNR, CDR2 FQNEAQ (reference sequence). The rearrangement links TRBV7-9 to TRBJ1-2, with 9 nucleotides matching TRBD1. The sequencing input was PBMCs. This TCR came from a woman aged 18-29 years in good health and CMV-seropositive. In DNA form, the CDR3 reads TGTGCCAGCAGCTTAGCGTACAGGGGGCTTGATGGCTACACCTTC. It encodes CASSLAYRGLDGYTF.